Listed below are T cell receptor beta chains from one sample, sequenced in a study of a mutant IDH1 vaccine in newly diagnosed glioma. Data came from immunoSEQ multiplex PCR; TCRdb stores just in-frame clones and leaves some out. The data hold tens of thousands of clones, with 60% to 85% observed a single time. Sequences were derived from PBMCs, sampled from a glioma patient treated with radiotherapy, temozolomide or both. Every receptor here comes from a woman aged 40 to 50 with glioma. The CDR3 runs from the conserved cysteine through the conserved F or W. The order of the fields is J gene, clone size, V gene, D gene, CDR3 DNA, CDR3 protein. The D gene is left open where the match is weak. Clone size appears in some rows only: once, few, many, or a class for an expanded clone.

j_gene: TRBJ1-4
abundance: .
v_gene: TRBV6-5
d_gene: .
CDR3nt: TGTGCCAGCAGTTACGGGGCGGCGGGTGAAAAACTGTTTTTT
CDR3aa: CASSYGAAGEKLFF

j_gene: TRBJ1-5
abundance: .
v_gene: TRBV4-2
d_gene: .
CDR3nt: TGTGCCAGCAGCCAGGCGCAGGGGATTAGGAATCAGCCCCAGCATTTT
CDR3aa: CASSQAQGIRNQPQHF

j_gene: TRBJ1-5
abundance: .
v_gene: TRBV9
d_gene: .
CDR3nt: TGTGCCAGCAGCGTAGTAAGGCGCATAGCCCAGCATTTT
CDR3aa: CASSVVRRIAQHF

j_gene: TRBJ1-1
abundance: .
v_gene: TRBV19
d_gene: .
CDR3nt: TGTGCCAGTAGTACACGCACTGAAGCTTTCTTT
CDR3aa: CASSTRTEAFF

j_gene: TRBJ1-2
abundance: .
v_gene: TRBV7-9
d_gene: .
CDR3nt: TGTGCCAGCAGCTTATCCTATGGCTACACCTTC
CDR3aa: CASSLSYGYTF

j_gene: TRBJ2-1
abundance: once
v_gene: TRBV11-3
d_gene: TRBD2
CDR3nt: TGTGCCAGCAGCCCCGAACCTAGCGGGGGGGCGTACAATGAGCAGTTCTTC
CDR3aa: CASSPEPSGGAYNEQFF

j_gene: TRBJ1-2
abundance: .
v_gene: TRBV30
d_gene: TRBD1
CDR3nt: TGTGCCTGGAGTAGGATCCTCCAGGGGGCGCGTGGGGGCTACACCTTC
CDR3aa: CAWSRILQGARGGYTF

j_gene: TRBJ1-5
abundance: .
v_gene: TRBV5-6
d_gene: .
CDR3nt: TGTGCCAGCAGCTTACAGGGACGGCGCAATCAGCCCCAGCATTTT
CDR3aa: CASSLQGRRNQPQHF

j_gene: TRBJ1-5
abundance: .
v_gene: TRBV30
d_gene: .
CDR3nt: TGTGCCTGGAGCCCCGGCGGGGGCAATCAGCCCCAGCATTTT
CDR3aa: CAWSPGGGNQPQHF

j_gene: TRBJ2-7
abundance: .
v_gene: TRBV10-3
d_gene: TRBD1
CDR3nt: TGTGCCATCGGCCGGGACAGGGTAGTATACGAGCAGTACTTC
CDR3aa: CAIGRDRVVYEQYF

j_gene: TRBJ2-5
abundance: .
v_gene: TRBV7-2
d_gene: TRBD2
CDR3nt: TGTGCCAGCAGCTTAACGGCGGGGGTGGTCGAGACCCAGTACTTC
CDR3aa: CASSLTAGVVETQYF

j_gene: TRBJ1-6
abundance: .
v_gene: TRBV12-5
d_gene: .
CDR3nt: TGTGCTAGTGGTTTATTCTTAAGCTCCTATAATTCACCCCTCCACTTT
CDR3aa: CASGLFLSSYNSPLHF

j_gene: TRBJ1-4
abundance: few
v_gene: TRBV5-1
d_gene: .
CDR3nt: TGCGCCAGCAGCGTGGAGACTACCAGTGAAAAACTGTTTTTT
CDR3aa: CASSVETTSEKLFF

j_gene: TRBJ2-5
abundance: once
v_gene: TRBV10-1
d_gene: .
CDR3nt: TGCGCCAGCACCACTCACAGGGAAGAGACCCAGTACTTC
CDR3aa: CASTTHREETQYF

j_gene: TRBJ2-2
abundance: few
v_gene: TRBV4-1
d_gene: TRBD1
CDR3nt: TGCGCCAGCAGCCAGGAACGACAGGGGAACACCGGGGAGCTGTTTTTT
CDR3aa: CASSQERQGNTGELFF

j_gene: TRBJ2-3
abundance: .
v_gene: TRBV7-8
d_gene: .
CDR3nt: TGTGCCAGCAGCTTAGGAGTAGATACGCAGTATTTT
CDR3aa: CASSLGVDTQYF

j_gene: TRBJ2-2
abundance: .
v_gene: TRBV13
d_gene: .
CDR3nt: TGTGCCAGCAGCCCCGGACATCCGAACACCGGGGAGCTGTTTTTT
CDR3aa: CASSPGHPNTGELFF

j_gene: TRBJ1-6
abundance: .
v_gene: TRBV25-1
d_gene: .
CDR3nt: TGTGCCAGCAGTGAAGGGGGAGGGTTCTCCTATAATTCACCCCTCCACTTT
CDR3aa: CASSEGGGFSYNSPLHF

j_gene: TRBJ2-7
abundance: .
v_gene: TRBV6-1
d_gene: .
CDR3nt: TGTGCCAGCACCACTGGACAGGGAGGGACCTACGAGCAGTACTTC
CDR3aa: CASTTGQGGTYEQYF

j_gene: TRBJ1-1
abundance: .
v_gene: TRBV9
d_gene: .
CDR3nt: TGTGCCAGCAGCGTCTTGGGACACCTGAACACTGAAGCTTTCTTT
CDR3aa: CASSVLGHLNTEAFF

j_gene: TRBJ2-3
abundance: once
v_gene: TRBV7-9
d_gene: .
CDR3nt: TGTGCCAGCAGCTTTACGGGGGATACGCAGTATTTT
CDR3aa: CASSFTGDTQYF